This T cell receptor (beta chain) was sequenced during a study of shared clonotypes between healthy human individuals. Overall study context: Three CD4 naive, three CD4 memory, two CD8 naive and one CD8 memory plate were used per donor.

The V gene's germline CDR1 is SGHRS and CDR2 YFSETQ. This CDR3 contains 15 residues. V was clipped by 4 bases and J by 0 bases; unmatched bases: 7. The investigators split CD4+ cells into a CD45RA+ naive subset and a CD45RA-negative memory subset. TCRdb's table, derived via immunoSEQ multiplex PCR, lists solely in-frame clones and lacks some. This sample has some 2,400,000 clones; approximately 95% occur once, and the top ten carry 0.1% to 0.15%. The study's findings and limits: Several donors had about 5.1% of their naive CD4 clonotypes in common.

Regarding this clone: The target antigen is unknown.

Sequencing was done on a sample of naive CD4+ T cells sorted from blood. The sample's subset: CD45RA+ positively selected. The chain carries TRBV5-1 and TRBJ2-7; 7 nucleotides align to TRBD1. The clonotype was recovered from a man between 18 and 35 years old in good health. CDR3 nucleotides: TGCGCCAGCAGCCTTCGGACAGGCAGCTCCTACGAGCAGTACTTC. It encodes CASSLRTGSSYEQYF.